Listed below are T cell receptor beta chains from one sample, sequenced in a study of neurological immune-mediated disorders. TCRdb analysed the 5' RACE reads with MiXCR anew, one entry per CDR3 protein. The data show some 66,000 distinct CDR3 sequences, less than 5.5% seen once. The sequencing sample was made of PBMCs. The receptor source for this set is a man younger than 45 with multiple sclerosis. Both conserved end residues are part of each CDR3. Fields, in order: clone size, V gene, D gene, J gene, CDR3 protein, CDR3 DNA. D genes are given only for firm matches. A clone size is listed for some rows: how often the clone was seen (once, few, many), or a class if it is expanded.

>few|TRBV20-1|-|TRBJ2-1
CSAGVGYNEQFF
TGCAGTGCGGGGGTGGGCTACAATGAGCAGTTCTTC
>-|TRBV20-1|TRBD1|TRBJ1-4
CSATVHDRGPGEKLFF
TGCAGTGCTACAGTACACGACAGGGGGCCGGGTGAAAAACTGTTTTTT
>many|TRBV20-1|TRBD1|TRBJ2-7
CSARRDRGSEQYF
TGCAGTGCTAGGAGGGACAGGGGGTCCGAGCAGTACTTC
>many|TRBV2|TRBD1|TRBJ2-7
CASRDRVGEQYF
TGTGCCAGCAGGGACAGGGTAGGCGAGCAGTACTTC
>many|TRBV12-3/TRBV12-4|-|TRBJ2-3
CASSFGQHTDTQYF
TGTGCCAGCAGTTTCGGGCAGCACACAGATACGCAGTATTTT
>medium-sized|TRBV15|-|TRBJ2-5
CATQEGPGETQYF
TGTGCCACCCAGGAGGGGCCGGGGGAGACCCAGTACTTC
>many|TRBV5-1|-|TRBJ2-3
CASRGGRQYYTQYF
TGCGCCAGCAGGGGGGGACGGCAGTATTATACGCAGTATTTT
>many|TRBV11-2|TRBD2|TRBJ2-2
CASSPPGLVSGELFF
TGTGCCAGCAGCCCCCCCGGACTAGTTTCCGGGGAGCTGTTTTTT
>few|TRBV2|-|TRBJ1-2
CASIVDPAANYGYTF
TGTGCCAGCATTGTAGATCCAGCAGCTAACTATGGCTACACCTTC
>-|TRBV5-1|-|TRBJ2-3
CASSSPAITDTQYF
TGCGCCAGCAGCTCGCCGGCAATCACAGATACGCAGTATTTT
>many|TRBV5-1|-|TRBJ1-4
CASSLALTNEKLFF
TGCGCCAGCAGCTTGGCCTTAACTAATGAAAAACTGTTTTTT
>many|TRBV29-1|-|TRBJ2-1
CSTVGERYNEQFF
TGCAGCACCGTAGGGGAAAGGTACAATGAGCAGTTCTTC
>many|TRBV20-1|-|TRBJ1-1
CSARDNRRQGKKAFF
TGCAGTGCTAGAGATAACCGGAGGCAGGGTAAGAAAGCTTTCTTT
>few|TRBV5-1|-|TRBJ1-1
CASSGGNRMNTEAFF
TGCGCCAGCAGCGGAGGGAATCGGATGAACACTGAAGCTTTCTTT
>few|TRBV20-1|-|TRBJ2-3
CSASIHTDTQYF
TGCAGTGCTTCTATTCACACAGATACGCAGTATTTT
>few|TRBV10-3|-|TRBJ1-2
CAISESQSSGYTF
TGTGCCATCAGTGAGTCTCAGAGTTCGGGCTACACCTTC
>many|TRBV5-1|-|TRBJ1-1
CASSSQGSGTEAFF
TGCGCCAGCAGCTCACAGGGTAGTGGCACTGAAGCTTTCTTT
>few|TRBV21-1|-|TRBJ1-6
CASSKGCRRGCSPLHF
TGTGCCAGCAGCAAAGGGTGCCGGAGAGGTTGTTCACCCCTCCACTTT
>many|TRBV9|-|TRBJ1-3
CASSVGFSGNTIYF
TGTGCCAGCAGCGTAGGATTCTCTGGAAACACCATATATTTT
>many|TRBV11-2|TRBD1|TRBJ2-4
CASSLSSGGKGDIQYF
TGTGCCAGCAGCTTGAGCTCAGGGGGCAAAGGGGACATTCAGTACTTC
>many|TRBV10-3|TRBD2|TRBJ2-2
CAISEGIAGARGELFF
TGTGCCATCAGTGAGGGAATAGCGGGGGCCCGCGGGGAGCTGTTTTTT
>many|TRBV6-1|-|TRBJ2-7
CASSDRGRGDEQYF
TGTGCCAGCAGTGACCGCGGACGAGGCGACGAGCAGTACTTC
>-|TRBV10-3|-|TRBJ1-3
CDYSLPSGNTIYF
TGTGACTATTCCCTACCCTCTGGAAACACCATATATTTT
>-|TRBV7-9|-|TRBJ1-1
CASSLDAGLGAFF
TGTGCCAGCAGCTTAGATGCGGGGCTAGGCGCTTTCTTT
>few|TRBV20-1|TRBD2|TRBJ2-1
CSARLAGPYNEQFF
TGCAGTGCCAGACTAGCGGGCCCCTACAATGAGCAGTTCTTC
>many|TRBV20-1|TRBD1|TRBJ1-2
CSALGTGEEGYTF
TGCAGTGCTTTAGGGACAGGGGAGGAAGGCTACACCTTC
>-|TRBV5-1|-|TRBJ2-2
CASSLGGTGELFF
TGCGCCAGCAGCTTGGGCGGAACCGGGGAGCTGTTTTTT
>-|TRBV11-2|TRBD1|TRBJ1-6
CASSLERGTVSPLHF
TGTGCCAGCAGCTTAGAAAGAGGGACAGTATCACCCCTCCACTTT
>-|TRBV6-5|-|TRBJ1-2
CASSDGRTFYYGYTF
TGTGCCAGCAGTGACGGACGGACATTCTACTATGGCTACACCTTC
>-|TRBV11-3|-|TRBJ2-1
CASSLRDHGNEQFF
TGTGCCAGCAGCCTCCGGGACCACGGCAATGAGCAGTTCTTC
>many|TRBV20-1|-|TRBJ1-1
CSASHLASLTEAFF
TGCAGTGCTAGCCATCTCGCCAGTCTCACTGAAGCTTTCTTT
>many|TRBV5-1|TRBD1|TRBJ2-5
CASSRIRTGGDQETQYF
TGCGCCAGCAGCCGAATCCGGACAGGGGGTGATCAAGAGACCCAGTACTTC
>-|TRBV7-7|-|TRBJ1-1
CASSKDRNTEAFF
TGTGCCAGCAGCAAGGACAGGAACACTGAAGCTTTCTTT
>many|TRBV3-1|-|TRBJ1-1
CASSQGGGSTEAFF
TGTGCCAGCAGCCAAGGGGGGGGGAGCACTGAAGCTTTCTTT
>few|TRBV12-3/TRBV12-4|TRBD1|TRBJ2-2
CASSPDRGRELFF
TGTGCCAGCAGTCCGGACAGGGGGCGGGAGCTGTTTTTT
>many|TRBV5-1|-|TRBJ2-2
CASSLDPGELFF
TGCGCCAGCAGCTTGGATCCGGGGGAGCTGTTTTTT
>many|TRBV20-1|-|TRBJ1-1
CSARDSGRTSMNTEAFF
TGCAGTGCTAGAGATTCCGGCAGAACCTCCATGAACACTGAAGCTTTCTTT
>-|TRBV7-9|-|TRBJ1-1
CASSLAGRGKIDTEAFF
TGTGCCAGCAGCTTAGCCGGAAGGGGGAAAATAGACACTGAAGCTTTCTTT
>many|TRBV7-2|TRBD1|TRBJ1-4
CASSQGQGREKLFF
TGTGCCAGCAGCCAAGGACAGGGACGAGAAAAACTGTTTTTT
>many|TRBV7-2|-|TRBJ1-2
CASSFGGDLPYGYTF
TGTGCCAGCAGCTTCGGGGGAGACCTTCCCTATGGCTACACCTTC
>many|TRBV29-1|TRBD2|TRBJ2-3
CSVEGLAGPSTDTQYF
TGCAGCGTTGAAGGACTAGCGGGTCCTAGCACAGATACGCAGTATTTT
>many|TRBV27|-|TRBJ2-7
CASIPRPGYEQYF
TGTGCCAGCATTCCACGGCCTGGCTACGAGCAGTACTTC
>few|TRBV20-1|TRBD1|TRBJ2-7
CSANQGTGTGSYEQYF
TGCAGTGCTAATCAGGGGACAGGGACAGGCTCCTACGAGCAGTACTTC
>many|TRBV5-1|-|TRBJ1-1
CASKEGGDTEAFF
TGCGCCAGCAAGGAAGGTGGGGACACTGAAGCTTTCTTT
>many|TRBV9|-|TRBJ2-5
CASSVGTAGQETQYF
TGTGCCAGCAGCGTCGGAACGGCGGGGCAAGAGACCCAGTACTTC
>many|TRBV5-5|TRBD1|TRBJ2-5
CASSGSGTGGGETQYF
TGTGCCAGCAGCGGCTCCGGGACAGGGGGCGGAGAGACCCAGTACTTC
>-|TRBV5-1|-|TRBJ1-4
CASSLGGTREEKLFF
TGCGCCAGCAGCTTGGGAGGGACCCGGGAAGAAAAACTGTTTTTT
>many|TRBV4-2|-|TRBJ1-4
CASSQENGRLFF
TGTGCCAGCAGCCAAGAAAATGGCCGACTGTTTTTT
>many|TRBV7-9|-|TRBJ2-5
CASSLSSGHLYQETQYF
TGTGCCAGCAGCTTATCTTCGGGACATCTGTACCAAGAGACCCAGTACTTC
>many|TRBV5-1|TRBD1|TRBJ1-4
CASSLLGQGYEKLFF
TGCGCCAGCAGCTTGTTGGGACAGGGGTATGAAAAACTGTTTTTT
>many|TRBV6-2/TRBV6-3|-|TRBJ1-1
CATALGGDLNTEAFF
TGTGCCACCGCTCTCGGGGGGGACCTGAACACTGAAGCTTTCTTT
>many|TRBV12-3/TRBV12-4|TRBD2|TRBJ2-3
CASSRTSGGLYF
TGTGCCAGCAGCAGGACTAGCGGGGGCCTGTATTTT
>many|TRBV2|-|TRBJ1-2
CASSGDRSIYGYTF
TGTGCCAGCAGTGGAGACAGATCGATCTATGGCTACACCTTC
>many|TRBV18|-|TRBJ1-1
CASSPTGESRTEAFF
TGTGCCAGCTCACCTACGGGGGAATCACGGACTGAAGCTTTCTTT
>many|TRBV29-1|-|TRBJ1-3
CSVMTEVSGNTIYF
TGCAGCGTCATGACAGAGGTCTCTGGAAACACCATATATTTT
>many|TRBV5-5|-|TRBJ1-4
CASSLGEGGPTEKLFF
TGTGCCAGCAGCTTGGGGGAAGGAGGACCAACTGAAAAACTGTTTTTT
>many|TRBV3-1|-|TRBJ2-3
CASSPGGYRGDTQYF
TGTGCCAGCAGCCCCGGGGGCTACAGGGGAGATACGCAGTATTTT
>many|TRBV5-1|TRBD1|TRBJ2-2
CASSLNQGAGGELFF
TGCGCCAGCAGCTTGAATCAGGGGGCTGGCGGGGAGCTGTTTTTT